The rows below give T cell receptor beta chains drawn from one sample of a study of siplizumab effects on memory and regulatory T cells. The method was immunoSEQ multiplex PCR; TCRdb's version includes in-frame clones alone and lacks a portion of them. This table has fewer than 120,000 clones, 80% to 95% appearing once. The sequencing sample was made of CD4+ T cells sorted from blood. Every receptor here comes from a human donor in good health. Each CDR3 is given with its conserved first and last residue. A D gene is named only where the DNA matches it firmly.

TRBJ1-5	TRBV5-1	TRBD1	CASSRTGMSNQPQHF	TGCGCCAGCAGCCGGACAGGGATGAGCAATCAGCCCCAGCATTTT
TRBJ2-1	TRBV2	.	CASSAHSGNEQFF	TGTGCCAGCAGTGCCCATAGCGGCAATGAGCAGTTCTTC
TRBJ1-1	TRBV7-9	.	CASSSTWDLGTEAFF	TGTGCCAGCAGCTCGACTTGGGACCTGGGCACTGAAGCTTTCTTT
TRBJ1-1	TRBV29-1	.	CSAQNQGEAFF	TGCAGCGCCCAAAACCAGGGCGAAGCTTTCTTT
TRBJ2-1	TRBV6-6	.	CASSYSRTNEQFF	TGTGCCAGCAGTTACTCGAGGACGAATGAGCAGTTCTTC
TRBJ2-3	TRBV18	TRBD2	CASSPTSGRSDTQYF	TGTGCCAGCTCACCGACTAGCGGGAGGTCAGATACGCAGTATTTT
TRBJ2-5	TRBV6-1	.	CASSPRETQYF	TGTGCCAGCAGTCCCCGTGAGACCCAGTACTTC
TRBJ1-4	TRBV6-6	.	CASRQGNEKLFF	TGTGCCAGCCGACAAGGGAATGAAAAACTGTTTTTT
TRBJ1-2	TRBV7-6	TRBD1	CASSPIGGDSLGYGYTF	TGTGCCAGCAGCCCTATCGGCGGGGACAGCCTCGGCTATGGCTACACCTTC
TRBJ1-2	TRBV5-1	TRBD1	CASSLGTGTGSPSNYGYTF	TGCGCCAGCAGCTTGGGAACCGGGACAGGTTCTCCTAGTAACTATGGCTACACCTTC
TRBJ1-1	TRBV6-1	.	CASSEVTYTEAFF	TGTGCCAGCAGTGAAGTAACCTACACTGAAGCTTTCTTT